This T cell receptor beta chain was recovered during a study of cytomegalovirus exposure and HLA in healthy donors. Study-level points and caveats: In a later analysis, TCR beta V- and J-gene trimming showed a link to a missense DCLRE1C variant. A few chains linked to CMV were shown in vitro to be specific for CMV antigens.

The PCR used 60 Vbeta and 13 Jbeta primers. The table came from immunoSEQ multiplex PCR; TCRdb's copy has only in-frame clones and leaves some out. The data show around 90,000 clones, 64% seen once. V was trimmed by 5 bases and J by 2 bases, leaving 16 bases between them. The germline V gene has CDR1 SGHDT and CDR2 YYEEEE. This CDR3 is built from 15 residues. This clone showed up just a few times. Its specificity is not known. Specimen: PBMCs. The origin of this receptor is a human donor in good health. The chain has TRBV5-6 and TRBJ2-5, with D perhaps matching TRBD2 (6 bases). CDR3 DNA sequence: TGTGCCAGCAGGGGGCGGGGCTACGCGCAAGAGACCCAGTACTTC. Protein: CASRGRGYAQETQYF.